This T cell receptor (beta chain) originates from a study of T cell responses to AZD1222 COVID-19 vaccine (TCRdb year 2021). Study-wide context: AZD1222 recipients given second doses at about 4 weeks or at about 12 weeks were pooled, since spike-specific TCR depth and breadth were not found to differ between the two schedules. Enrollment into the trials was organized by age into subgroups of 18-55, 56-69 and 70-plus years, and those subgroups contained around 150, 28 and 57 TCR-sequenced participants, respectively. TCR sequencing was performed for 230 to 250 trial participants, of whom about 200 were given two doses of AZD1222 and around 25 were given two doses of MenACWY control vaccine. The research as a whole found: Conclusions about previously exposed vaccinees are limited, since just a handful of AZD1222 recipients were seropositive for SARS-CoV-2 at baseline. Epitopes outside the regions mutated in the B.1.351 and B.1.1.7 variants were reportedly recognized by nearly half of the unique spike-specific TCRs. Participants were mostly white British and included more females than males, and it was suggested by the authors that clonal diversity may have been underestimated. After two AZD1222 doses, spike-specific TCR breadth and depth were significantly higher than at day 0 and than in MenACWY recipients. The 56-69-year group was small, and its depth increase did not reach significance, likely because of low power. The whole spike protein was spanned by vaccine-associated CD4 TCRs, and dominant responses were seen in regions 160-218 and 743-854. Because no day 14 peak-response samples were available, the repertoires could be characterized only after the peak T cell response.

As regards this clone: Which antigen it targets is not known. Per-base quality was not reported, and no clone a single base away is much larger than it.

The CDR3 regions of human TCRbeta chains were subjected to immunosequencing. Processing in the source paper ran as follows. TCRs in the repertoires were compared against a reference library of SARS-CoV-2-specific TCRs that had been generated with the MIRA antigen-specificity platform. Breadth was defined as the fraction of unique TCRs that were SARS-CoV-2-associated. Depth was defined as the fraction of total T cells that were SARS-CoV-2-associated. Using the MIRA data, each spike-specific TCR was assigned both to the spike region to which the TCR was reactive and to a CD4 or CD8 class. Log10-transformed breadth and depth values were compared by one-way ANOVA with Sidak's multiple comparisons tests. This is the immuneACCESS table as TCRdb keeps it, with only in-frame sequences that have V and J called. A part of the clones is gone; compared with another copy, unresolved V genes explain less than half, and the rest is unexplained. For V, J and clone size, that table is used; D and trimming come from the DNA. For this sample the table gives 90,000 to 150,000 clones, of which approximately 86% were detected only once. The top ten clonotypes cover 2.4% of the sample.

The label giving this sample's time point can be read as: baseline before first vaccination. Samples from vaccinated people were obtained from the UK trials COV001 and COV002, which included a single-blind randomized controlled phase 2/3 trial of AZD1222 (ChAdOx1 nCoV-19) in healthy adults. Trial participant PBMC samples were collected at day 0 and day 28 after the second dose for TCRbeta chain sequencing. Reading the germline V gene (reference sequence) gives CDR1 DFQATT and CDR2 SNEGSKA. V is clipped by 4 bases and J by 8 bases, and the sequence between their germline boundaries is 9 bases long. Spanning cysteine to phenylalanine, the CDR3 consists of 11 amino acids. CDR3 DNA is the only sequence kept; it has 33 bases, read in frame from the first base.

Recombination linked TRBV20-1 to TRBJ2-1; a confident D gene designation cannot be given. The sequence derives from an adult in good health. Sequencing was performed on peripheral blood, taken on day 0 of AZD1222 vaccination. The DNA is TGCAGTGCTACTCTTCTCCATGAGCAGTTCTTC. Its coded protein is CSATLLHEQFF.